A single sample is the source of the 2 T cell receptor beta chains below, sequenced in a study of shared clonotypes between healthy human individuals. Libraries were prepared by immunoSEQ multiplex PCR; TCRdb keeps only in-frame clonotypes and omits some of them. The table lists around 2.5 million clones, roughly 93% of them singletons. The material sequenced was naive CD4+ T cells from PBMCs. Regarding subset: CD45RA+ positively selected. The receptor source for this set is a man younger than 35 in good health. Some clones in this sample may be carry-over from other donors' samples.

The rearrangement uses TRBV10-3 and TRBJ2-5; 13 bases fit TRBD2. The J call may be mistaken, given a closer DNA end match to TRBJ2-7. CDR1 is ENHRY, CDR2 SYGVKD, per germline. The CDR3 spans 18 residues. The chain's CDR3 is CAISESGRGTSGTSEQYF. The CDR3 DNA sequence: TGTGCCATCAGTGAGTCTGGGAGGGGGACTAGCGGGACCAGCGAGCAGTACTTC.

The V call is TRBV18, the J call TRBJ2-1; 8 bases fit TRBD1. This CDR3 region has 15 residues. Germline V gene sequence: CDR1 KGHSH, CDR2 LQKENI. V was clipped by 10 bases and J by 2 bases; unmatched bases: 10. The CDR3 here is CATQIGQGPYNEQFF. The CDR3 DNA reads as TGTGCCACCCAAATTGGACAGGGACCCTACAATGAGCAGTTCTTC.